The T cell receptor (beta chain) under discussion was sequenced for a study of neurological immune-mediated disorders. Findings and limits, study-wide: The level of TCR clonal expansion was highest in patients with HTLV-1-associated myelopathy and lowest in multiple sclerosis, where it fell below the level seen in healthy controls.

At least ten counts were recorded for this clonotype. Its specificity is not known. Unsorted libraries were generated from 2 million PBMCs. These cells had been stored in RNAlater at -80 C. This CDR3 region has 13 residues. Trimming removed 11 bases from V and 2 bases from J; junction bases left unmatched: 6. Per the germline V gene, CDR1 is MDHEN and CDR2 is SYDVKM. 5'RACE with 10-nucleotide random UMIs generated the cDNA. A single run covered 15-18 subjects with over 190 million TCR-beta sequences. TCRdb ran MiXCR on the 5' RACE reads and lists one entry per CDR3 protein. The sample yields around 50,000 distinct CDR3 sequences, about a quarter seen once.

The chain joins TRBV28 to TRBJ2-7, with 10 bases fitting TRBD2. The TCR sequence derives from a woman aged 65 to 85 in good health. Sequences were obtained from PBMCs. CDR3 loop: CAGSSGRTYEQYF. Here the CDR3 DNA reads TGTGCCGGATCTAGCGGGAGAACCTACGAGCAGTACTTC.